This T cell receptor beta chain is drawn from a study of blood T cells in healthy people across ages. CDR1 SGHTA and CDR2 FQGTGA come from the germline V gene. The CDR3 extends over 15 amino acids. The V end was cut by 2 bases, the J end by 9 bases, with 17 bases between. Each donor's blood draw was roughly 9.5 milliliters of peripheral blood. A sample-barcoded 5' primer and a J-beta primer mix were used in a second PCR of about 6 to 12 cycles. A template-switch adaptor containing 12 random nucleotides labeled each cDNA molecule. Each CDR3 protein is one row after TCRdb ran MiXCR on the 5' RACE reads. The sample contains about 640,000 distinct CDR3 sequences, about 30% of which appear only once. Ten or more counts support this clonotype. Its antigen is unknown. General study points: In long-lived donors, naive CD4+ cell counts and diversity exceeded those of aged donors. Significant beta diversity loss was already apparent by age approximately 37, declining roughly linearly.

The chain uses TRBV7-3 and TRBJ2-1; maybe TRBD1 (5 bases). This sequence originates from a woman of 80 years or more in good health. Source material: blood. CDR3 bases: TGTGCCAGCAGCTTAGAGAGACAGCCGTTGAGTGAGCAGTTCTTC. Translated, it gives CASSLERQPLSEQFF.